This TCR beta chain was retrieved from a study of blood T cell repertoires in COVID-19. For the study at large: The samples span acute and convalescent COVID-19 from the United States, Italy and Spain.

Individuals in the exposed group had encountered a COVID-19 case within 2 weeks preceding study entry. V was shortened by 6 bases and J by 7 bases, with 12 bases between the two germline ends. Germline loops: CDR1 DFQATT, CDR2 SNEGSKA (reference sequence). The CDR3 consists of 11 residues. As processed by the authors: Nucleated cell number was recorded as an estimate derived from reference gene primer amplification. Repertoires were generated with immunoSEQ multiplex PCR, while TCRdb's copy carries only in-frame clones and drops some. The V and J calls and the clone size are those of that table, but D and trimming were determined from the DNA. The sample shows some 320,000 clones, 85% of them seen only once.

The chain combines TRBV20-1 with TRBJ1-2; D remains ambiguous. The specimen sequenced was PBMCs or T cells enriched from blood (not recorded which). This TCR derives from a woman aged 25 to 39 who had been exposed to COVID-19. CDR3 loop: CSASRRVGYTF. The CDR3 bases are TGCAGTGCCAGTCGGAGAGTTGGCTACACCTTC.